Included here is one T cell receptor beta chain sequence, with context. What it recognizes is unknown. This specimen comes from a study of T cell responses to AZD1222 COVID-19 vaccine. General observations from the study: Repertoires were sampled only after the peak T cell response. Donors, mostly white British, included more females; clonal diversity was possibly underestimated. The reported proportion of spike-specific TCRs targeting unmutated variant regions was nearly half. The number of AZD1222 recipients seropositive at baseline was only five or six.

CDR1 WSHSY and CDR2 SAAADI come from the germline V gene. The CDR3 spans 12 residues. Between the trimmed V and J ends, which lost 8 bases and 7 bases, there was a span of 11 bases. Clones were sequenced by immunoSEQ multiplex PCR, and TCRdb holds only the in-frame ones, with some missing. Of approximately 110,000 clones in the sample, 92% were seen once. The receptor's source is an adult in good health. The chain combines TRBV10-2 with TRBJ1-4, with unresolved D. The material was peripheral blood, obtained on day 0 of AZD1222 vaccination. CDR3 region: CASFSGREKLFF. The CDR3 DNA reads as TGCGCCAGCTTTTCTGGCCGTGAAAAACTGTTTTTT.